This T cell receptor (beta chain) was identified in a study of cytotoxic CD8 clonotypes in ibrutinib-treated CLL. Looking at the study overall: Of the patients, eleven to twelve were relapsed/refractory, about 15 treatment-naive and fewer than 18 IGHV unmutated. Responses: about 25 partial, 2 complete; after median approximately 70 months, about 15 stayed remitted, around twelve progressed.

Study conclusions and caveats: Clonality was higher at baseline than in age-matched healthy donors and tracked circulating CD8+ T-cell counts. Samples from sustained-remission and progressing patients were taken at different times.

With regard to this clone: As yet, its antigen is unknown.

Generated by immunoSEQ multiplex PCR, the TCRdb table keeps only in-frame clones and is missing some. Of some 150,000 clones detected, around three quarters appear once; the ten largest clones hold over 10%. The J segment lost 2 bases and the V segment lost 3 bases, leaving 12 bases of the junction unmatched. The germline V gene encodes CDR1 MGHRA and CDR2 YSYEKL. The CDR3 has 17 residues. The chain recombines TRBV4-1 with TRBJ1-2, with TRBD1 matching over 7 bases. The sequence derives from a human donor with chronic lymphocytic leukemia. Material: PBMCs, obtained after 12 months of ibrutinib treatment. Here the CDR3 DNA reads TGCGCCAGCAGCCAGCCCTTGGAGGGGGCGCGCAACTATGGCTACACCTTC. Amino acids: CASSQPLEGARNYGYTF.